This record concerns one TCR beta chain sequence. This clone was found a few times. No cognate antigen has been identified for it. No per-base quality is available; no much larger clone lies one base away. Trimming takes 4 bases from V and 4 bases from J, and the germline ends sit 11 bases apart. The CDR3 contains 14 residues, cysteine and phenylalanine counted. The only DNA kept is the CDR3, 42 bases in frame from the first base. Looking up the germline V gene yields CDR1 SNHLY and CDR2 FYNNEI. Samples from volunteer blood donors who had recovered from COVID-19 were contributed by a second Seattle source. Each collaborating institution followed its own protocols to collect whole blood in K2EDTA tubes. Collaborator samples were shipped for TCRbeta analysis as frozen whole blood, isolated PBMCs, or DNA extracted from either sample type. The data are from a study of blood T cell repertoires in COVID-19 (dated by TCRdb to the early 2020s). As for the study more broadly: The collaborator samples originated in the United States, Italy and Spain and spanned the acute and convalescent phases of COVID-19. The repertoires were made available in a free public database intended to serve as a resource for research on the immune response to SARS-CoV-2. The dataset comprised deeply sampled blood TCRbeta repertoires from subjects exposed to, actively infected with, or recovered from COVID-19. The material from the prospective study consisted of cDNA or gDNA derived from T cells, B-cell-depleted T cells, or PBMCs. HLA class I and class II types, where available, came from metadata supplied by the sample provider rather than from assay-based typing. Nearly every sample came with metadata listing a de-identified subject ID, COVID-19 status, age in years and sex. The samples were drawn from two sources: the first 160 participants of the ongoing ImmuneRACE study, and 1,200 or so subjects contributed by 6 global collaborators. Here is what the overall study found, with its caveats: The quantity of clinical and demographic metadata differed by source and by participant and was supplied without curation.

TCRbeta CDR3 regions were amplified from genomic DNA using the immunoSEQ Assay, a bias-controlled multiplex PCR. The paper's processing steps were these. Nucleated cell counts per sample were estimated from amplification of reference gene primers within the assay. Sequence reads were collapsed and filtered to measure the absolute abundance of every unique TCRbeta CDR3 rearrangement. Productive Simpson clonality was computed per sample as the square root of Simpson's diversity index over productive rearrangements. Drawn from immuneACCESS, this table holds only the in-frame rearrangements with V and J called that TCRdb kept. Clones are partly lost; checked studies trace under half to an unresolved V gene and leave the rest unexplained. V and J calls and clone size follow that table, whereas D and trimming were derived from the DNA. This sample is represented by about 160,000 clones; around 83% of them were singletons. Roughly 13% of the sample is in the top ten clones.

The V gene is TRBV2 and the J gene is TRBJ1-5, with no D gene named confidently. The sequence was collected from a man between 65 and 85 years old who had recovered from COVID-19. The sequenced sample consisted of peripheral blood. The nucleotide sequence reads as follows: TGTGCCAGCAGTGCTGAAGAGGGAAATCAGCCCCAGCATTTT. This is translated as CASSAEEGNQPQHF.